The clone carrying this T cell receptor beta chain was picked up one time. The antigen is unknown. This sample stems from a study of T cell responses to AZD1222 COVID-19 vaccine. Overall study context: Whether given at about 4 or about 12 weeks, second doses were pooled.

Sequencing used immunoSEQ multiplex PCR; TCRdb keeps in-frame clones, though not all of them. This table holds about 140,000 clones, 80% to 95% found once. The V and J ends lost 5 bases and 5 bases, in that order; junction bases with no gene match: 5. The length of the CDR3 is 14 residues. The germline V gene encodes CDR1 MNHEY and CDR2 SVGAGI. Study-level points and caveats: Without day 14 samples, only post-peak T cell repertoires were studied.

The chain uses TRBV6-5 and TRBJ1-2; 10 bases fit TRBD1. Sequenced material: peripheral blood, taken on day 0 of AZD1222 vaccination. The receptor's source is an adult in good health. CDR3 protein: CASSTTGGDYGYTF. CDR3 coding DNA: TGTGCCAGCAGTACGACAGGGGGCGATTATGGCTACACCTTC.